The T cell receptor (beta chain) described here comes from a study of blood T cell repertoires in COVID-19. About the study: COVID-19 samples from acute and convalescent phases originated in the United States, Italy and Spain. T cells, B-cell-depleted T cells, or PBMCs supplied cDNA or gDNA.

Under the authors' procedure: Amplification from reference gene primers served as the basis for estimated nucleated cell counts. The assay was immunoSEQ multiplex PCR, and TCRdb's table has in-frame clones only and misses some. V, J and clone size are taken as reported in that table, and D and trimming were inferred from the DNA itself. The table has some 460,000 clones, around 88% seen once. Germline lookup yields CDR1 SGHKS and CDR2 YYEKEE (reference sequence). V lost 4 bases and J lost 2; bases outside the gene matches: 5. The CDR3 loop spans 15 amino acids. The V and J genes are TRBV5-5 and TRBJ1-5; 8 bases match TRBD1. Sequencing was performed on peripheral blood. The sequence was obtained from a woman aged 25 to 45 with acute or convalescent COVID-19. The CDR3 loop is CASSGLTGGNQPQHF. CDR3 bases: TGTGCCAGCAGCGGCTTGACAGGGGGCAATCAGCCCCAGCATTTT.